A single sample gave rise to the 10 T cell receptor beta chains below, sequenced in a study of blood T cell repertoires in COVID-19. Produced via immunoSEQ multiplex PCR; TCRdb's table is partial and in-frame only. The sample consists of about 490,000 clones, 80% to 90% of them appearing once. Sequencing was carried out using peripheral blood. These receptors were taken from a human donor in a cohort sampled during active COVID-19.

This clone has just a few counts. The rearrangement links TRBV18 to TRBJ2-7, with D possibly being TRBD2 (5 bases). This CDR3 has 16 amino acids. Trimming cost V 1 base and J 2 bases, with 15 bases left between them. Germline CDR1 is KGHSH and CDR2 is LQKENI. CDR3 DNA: TGTGCCAGCTCACCACTGTCGAGAGCGGAGACCTACGAGCAGTACTTC. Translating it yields CASSPLSRAETYEQYF.

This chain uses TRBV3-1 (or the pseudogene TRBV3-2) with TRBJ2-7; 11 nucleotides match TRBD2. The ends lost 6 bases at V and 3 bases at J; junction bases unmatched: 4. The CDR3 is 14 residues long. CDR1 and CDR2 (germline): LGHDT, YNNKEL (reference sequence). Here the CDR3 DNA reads TGTGCCAGCAGGCTAGCGGGAGGTAACTACGAGCAGTACTTC. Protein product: CASRLAGGNYEQYF.

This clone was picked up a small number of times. The CDR3 region is CASRGGLTGGLDGYTF. The DNA for the CDR3 is TGTGCCAGTAGGGGTGGGTTGACAGGGGGCTTGGATGGCTACACCTTC. The chain is built from TRBV19 and TRBJ1-2, with TRBD1 identical over 10 bases. V dropped 6 bases and J dropped 6; count of bases not matched to a gene: 13. CDR1 and CDR2 from the germline V gene are LNHDA and SQIVND (reference sequence). This CDR3 is built from 16 residues.

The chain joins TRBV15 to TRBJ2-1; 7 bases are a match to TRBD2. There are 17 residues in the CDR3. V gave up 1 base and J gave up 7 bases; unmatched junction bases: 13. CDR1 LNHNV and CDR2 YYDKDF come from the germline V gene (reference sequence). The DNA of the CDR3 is TGTGCCACCAGCAGAGGGGAGGGAGGGAGAAGGTGGAATGAGCAGTTCTTC. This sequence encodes CATSRGEGGRRWNEQFF. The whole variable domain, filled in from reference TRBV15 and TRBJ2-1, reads DAMVIQNPRYQVTQFGKPVTLSCSQTLNHNVMYWYQQKSSQAPKLLFHYYDKDFNNEADTPDNFQSRRPNTSFCFLDIRSPGLGDTAMYLCATSRGEGGRRWNEQFFGPGTRLTVL.

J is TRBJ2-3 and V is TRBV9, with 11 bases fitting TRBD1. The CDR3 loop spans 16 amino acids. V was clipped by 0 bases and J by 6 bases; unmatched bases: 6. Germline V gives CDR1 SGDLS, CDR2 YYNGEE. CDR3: CASSVVPGQGADTQYF. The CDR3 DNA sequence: TGTGCCAGCAGCGTAGTCCCCGGACAGGGGGCGGATACGCAGTATTTT.

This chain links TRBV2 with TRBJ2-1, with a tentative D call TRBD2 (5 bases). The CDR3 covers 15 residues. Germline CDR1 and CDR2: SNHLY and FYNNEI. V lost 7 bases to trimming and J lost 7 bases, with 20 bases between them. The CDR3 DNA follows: TGTGCCAGCAATACTGGGGTAGCGCTGAATAATGAGCAGTTCTTC. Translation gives CASNTGVALNNEQFF. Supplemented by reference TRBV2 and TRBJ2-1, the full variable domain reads EPEVTQTPSHQVTQMGQEVILRCVPISNHLYFYWYRQILGQKVEFLVSFYNNEISEKSEIFDDQFSVERPDGSNFTLKIRSTKLEDSAMYFCASNTGVALNNEQFFGPGTRLTVL.

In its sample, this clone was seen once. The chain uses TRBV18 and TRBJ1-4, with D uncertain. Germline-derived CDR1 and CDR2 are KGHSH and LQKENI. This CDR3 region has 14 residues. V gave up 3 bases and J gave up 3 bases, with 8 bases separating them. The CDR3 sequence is CASSPAVPNEKLFF. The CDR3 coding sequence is TGTGCCAGCTCACCCGCAGTACCTAATGAAAAACTGTTTTTT.

CDR3 amino acids: CASSFATSGANVLTF. CDR3 nucleotide sequence: TGTGCCAGCAGTTTCGCGACTTCTGGGGCCAACGTCCTGACTTTC. This chain joins TRBV6-2 or TRBV6-3 and TRBJ2-6; D is uncertain. The V end was cut by 4 bases, the J end by 1 base, with 8 bases between. Looked up from germline, CDR1 is MNHEY and CDR2 is SVGEGT. The CDR3 sequence is 15 residues long.

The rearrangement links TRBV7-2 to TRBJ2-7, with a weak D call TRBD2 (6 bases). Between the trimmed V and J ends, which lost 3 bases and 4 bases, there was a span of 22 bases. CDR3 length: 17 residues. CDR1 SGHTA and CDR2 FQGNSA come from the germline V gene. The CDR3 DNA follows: TGTGCCAGCAGCTTTTTCGGGGGTAGGACCGACGTATACGAGCAGTACTTC. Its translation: CASSFFGGRTDVYEQYF.

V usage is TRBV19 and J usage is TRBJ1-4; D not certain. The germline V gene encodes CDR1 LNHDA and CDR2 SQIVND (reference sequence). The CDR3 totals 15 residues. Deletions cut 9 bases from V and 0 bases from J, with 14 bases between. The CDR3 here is CASGLGGATNEKLFF. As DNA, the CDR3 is TGTGCCAGCGGGCTCGGCGGGGCAACTAATGAAAAACTGTTTTTT.